This TCR beta chain was captured by sequencing in a study of T cell repertoires in cytomegalovirus infection. Study background: Both a matching HLA type and CMV infection were indicated by public TCR beta signatures.

TCRdb ran MiXCR on the reads and lists one entry per CDR3 protein. The sample lists 450,000 to 600,000 distinct CDR3 sequences; roughly 42% were seen once. There are 15 residues in the CDR3. V lost 5 bases, J lost 3 bases, and 15 bases lay in between. CDR1 SGHTA and CDR2 FQGNSA come from the germline V gene. A remark on this clonotype: The target antigen is unknown.

This clonotype originated in a human donor in good health (CMV status not recorded). Some clones in this sample may be carry-over from other donors' samples. The specimen comprised cultured PBMCs, sampled from culture after CMV antigen stimulation. The V and J genes are TRBV7-2 and TRBJ2-3; no firm D call. CDR3 sequence reads: CASSPSLVGTDTQYF. Here the CDR3 DNA reads TGTGCCAGCAGCCCAAGCCTGGTCGGAACAGATACGCAGTATTTT.